The 20 T cell receptor beta chains listed next were all sequenced from one sample in a study of regulatory T cells in long-lasting Graves disease. Library construction for TCR beta used iRepertoire HTBI primers and Arm-PCR of CDR3 regions. TCRdb re-analysed the multiplex PCR reads in MiXCR, keeping a single row per CDR3 protein. The sample holds a few hundred thousand distinct CDR3 sequences; around 17% are singletons and the top ten take roughly 27%. Time point in this sample: newly diagnosed GD, antithyroid drugs for less than 3 months. Following extraction of RNA from PBMCs, that RNA was used to make the TCR library. These data were also reused for a study on T cells in Graves' hyperthyroidism and ophthalmopathy.

Sequencing used peripheral blood mononuclear cells (PBMCs), obtained at new diagnosis, from a patient treated with antithyroid drugs. The receptors come from a middle-aged man with Graves disease.

This clonotype was picked up many times. The V and J genes are TRBV12-3 or TRBV12-4 and TRBJ1-5; D gene ambiguous. The CDR3 has 15 amino acids. V dropped 0 bases and J dropped 0 bases, with 6 bases sitting between them. The CDR3 DNA reads TGTGCCAGCAGTTTAGCGGGAGGTAGCAATCAGCCCCAGCATTTT. Encoded protein: CASSLAGGSNQPQHF.

This clonotype has at least ten counts. The V call is TRBV24-1, the J call TRBJ2-1, with D possibly matching TRBD2 (7 bases). Germline V gene data show CDR1 as KGHDR and CDR2 as SFDVKD. Trimming took off 3 bases at V and 0 bases at J, with 11 bases between the two ends. The CDR3 contains 16 residues. The CDR3 is CATSDPGGASYNEQFF. DNA of the CDR3: TGTGCCACCAGTGATCCGGGGGGCGCCTCCTACAATGAGCAGTTCTTC.

Only a few counts were recorded for this clonotype. The gene calls are TRBV12-3 or TRBV12-4 and TRBJ1-6, with a possible D match to TRBD1 (5 bases). Trimming pared 5 bases from V and 0 bases from J, leaving 8 bases between. The CDR3 spans 15 residues. CDR3 region: CASSDRSSYNSPLHF. For the CDR3, the DNA is TGTGCCAGCAGTGACAGAAGCTCCTATAATTCACCCCTCCACTTT.

This clonotype has ten or more counts. This rearrangement joins TRBV3-1 to TRBJ2-1; D is uncertain. Germline CDR1 reads LGHDT; CDR2 reads YNNKEL (reference sequence). This CDR3 has 13 residues. V was shortened by 4 bases and J by 10 bases, with 14 bases between the two germline ends. Written as DNA, the CDR3 is TGTGCCAGCAGCCCCTGGGTGGGCAGGGAGCAGTTCTTC. Encoded protein: CASSPWVGREQFF.

This clonotype was seen only a few times. The chain is built from TRBV9 and TRBJ2-2; no clear D gene. The V gene's germline CDR1 is SGDLS and CDR2 YYNGEE. Between the trimmed V and J ends, which lost 4 bases and 0 bases, there was a span of 10 bases. There are 15 residues in the CDR3. Written as DNA, the CDR3 is TGTGCCAGCAGCTCCCGTTCTGCGAACACCGGGGAGCTGTTTTTT. Protein: CASSSRSANTGELFF.

The chain combines TRBV6-2 or TRBV6-3 with TRBJ1-5; 8 bases agree with TRBD1. Germline V lookup: CDR1 MNHEY, CDR2 SVGEGT. The ends lost 6 bases at V and 2 bases at J; junction bases unmatched: 3. The CDR3 runs to 14 residues. CDR3 nucleotides: TGTGCCAGCAGCCAACAGGGGGGCAATCAGCCCCAGCATTTT. Residues: CASSQQGGNQPQHF.

In its sample, this clonotype was seen many times. The chain carries TRBV28 and TRBJ2-5; TRBD1 matches at 7 bases. Germline V gives CDR1 MDHEN, CDR2 SYDVKM. The CDR3 is made up of 14 amino acids. V dropped 6 bases and J dropped 2; count of bases not matched to a gene: 6. The CDR3 DNA is TGTGCCAGCAGCTGGGACAGTGCTCAAGAGACCCAGTACTTC. Residues: CASSWDSAQETQYF. The entire variable domain, with the rest obtained from reference TRBV28 and TRBJ2-5, is as follows: DVKVTQSSRYLVKRTGEKVFLECVQDMDHENMFWYRQDPGLGLRLIYFSYDVKMKEKGDIPEGYSVSREKKERFSLILESASTNQTSMYLCASSWDSAQETQYFGPGTRLLVL.

This clonotype was seen at least ten times. The rearrangement joins TRBV12-3 or TRBV12-4 to TRBJ1-5, with D perhaps matching TRBD1 (6 bases). V gave up 3 bases and J gave up 7 bases, with 16 bases separating them. The CDR3 sequence is 15 residues long. CDR3 nucleotides: TGTGCCAGCAGTTTTGCGGGGGCGGGGGGACAGCCCCAGCATTTT. Protein product: CASSFAGAGGQPQHF.

There are many counts of this clonotype. The rearrangement joins TRBV3-1 to TRBJ1-1; 7 bases match TRBD1. V lost 4 bases to trimming and J lost 10 bases; unmatched junction nucleotides: 9. Germline V gene data show CDR1 as LGHDT and CDR2 as YNNKEL (reference sequence). There are 13 residues in the CDR3. The CDR3 DNA reads TGTGCCAGCAGCCTATCAGGGGGACTCGGAGCTTTCTTT. Translated, it gives CASSLSGGLGAFF.

This clonotype was detected ten times or more. The chain couples TRBV7-2 to TRBJ2-1, with 9 positions matching TRBD2. The CDR3 has 18 amino acids. The J segment lost 2 bases and the V segment lost 1 base, leaving 9 bases of the junction unmatched. Germline assignment: CDR1 SGHTA and CDR2 FQGNSA. Here the CDR3 DNA reads TGTGCCAGCAGCTTAGTTTGGGGCGGGGGGGCTCCCTACAATGAGCAGTTCTTC. It translates to CASSLVWGGGAPYNEQFF.

With respect to this clonotype: A much larger clone differs from this one at a single base, so this may be a read error. The chain links TRBV20-1 to TRBJ2-7; possible D gene TRBD2, 6 bases. This CDR3 comprises 14 residues. Germline loops: CDR1 DFQATT, CDR2 SNEGSKA (reference sequence). The DNA for the CDR3 is TGCAGTGCTAGAGGTGGGGGGAGCTCCTGCGAGCAGTACTTC. This encodes CSARGGGSSCEQYF.

This clonotype was recorded at least ten times. The rearrangement joins TRBV29-1 to TRBJ2-1; 11 bases agree with TRBD1. From germline, CDR1 is SQVTM and CDR2 ANQGSEA. Unmatched junction bases numbered 4, after V lost 7 bases and J lost 8 bases. The CDR3 totals 12 residues. The CDR3 DNA reads TGCAGCGGACCGGGACAGGGGGATGAGCAGTTCTTC. This gives the protein CSGPGQGDEQFF.

At least ten counts were recorded for this clonotype. The CDR3 sequence is CATSLAREHSEQFF. In DNA, the CDR3 is TGTGCCACCTCGCTGGCCCGAGAACACAGTGAGCAGTTCTTC. The chain links TRBV24-1 to TRBJ2-1; D is unclear. The CDR3 spans 14 residues. The germline V gene encodes CDR1 KGHDR and CDR2 SFDVKD. V gave up 9 bases and J gave up 9 bases, with 20 bases separating them.

The genes are TRBV12-3 or TRBV12-4 and TRBJ2-2, with 9 bases aligning to TRBD1. The length of the CDR3 is 15 residues. V lost 6 bases and J lost 5; bases outside the gene matches: 7. CDR3: CASRPQGAGTGELFF. The CDR3 region has the DNA TGTGCCAGCAGACCACAGGGGGCAGGGACCGGGGAGCTGTTTTTT.

This clonotype has at least ten counts. This rearrangement joins TRBV20-1 to TRBJ1-1; D is undetermined. The germline V gene encodes CDR1 DFQATT and CDR2 SNEGSKA (reference sequence). The CDR3 is made up of 13 amino acids. Trimming took 5 bases from V and 4 from J, leaving 14 bases between them. CDR3: CSAFRTSGTEAFF. DNA for the CDR3: TGCAGTGCTTTTAGGACGTCGGGCACTGAAGCTTTCTTT.

This clonotype has a count of ten or more. The J gene is TRBJ1-1, the V gene TRBV2; 8 bases map to TRBD1. In germline, CDR1 is SNHLY, CDR2 FYNNEI. The CDR3 is 12 amino acids. The J segment lost 7 bases and the V segment lost 7 bases, leaving 5 bases of the junction unmatched. CDR3 amino acids: CASTVRGLEAFF. The CDR3 bases are TGTGCCAGCACCGTCAGGGGGCTTGAAGCTTTCTTT.

This clonotype was seen more than once but under ten times. The V gene is TRBV20-1, the J gene TRBJ1-6; a possible D gene is TRBD1 (5 bases). The germline CDR1 and CDR2 sequences are DFQATT and SNEGSKA (reference sequence). The CDR3 runs 14 residues. Trimming stripped 5 bases from V and 9 bases from J, with 17 bases between. The CDR3 DNA reads TGCAGTGCTCCGGCGGCAGGGAGGGCTTCACCCCTCCACTTT. Its protein is CSAPAAGRASPLHF.

This clonotype was detected only a few times. The V gene is TRBV29-1, the J gene TRBJ2-6; D unclear. Trimming took 3 bases from V and 0 from J, leaving 6 bases between them. CDR1 is SQVTM and CDR2 is ANQGSEA in the germline V gene. The length of the CDR3 is 14 residues. As DNA, the CDR3 is TGCAGCGTTGACTCCCGCTCTGGGGCCAACGTCCTGACTTTC. It encodes CSVDSRSGANVLTF. Full variable domain (missing parts from reference TRBV29-1 and TRBJ2-6): SAVISQKPSRDICQRGTSLTIQCQVDSQVTMMFWYRQQPGQSLTLIATANQGSEATYESGFVIDKFPISRPNLTFSTLTVSNMSPEDSSIYLCSVDSRSGANVLTFGAGSRLTVL.

This clonotype was seen at least ten times. The CDR3 is CASSYPQGRAYNEQFF. CDR3 bases: TGTGCCAGCAGCTACCCACAGGGAAGGGCATACAATGAGCAGTTCTTC. The V gene is TRBV7-2, the J gene TRBJ2-1, with D perhaps matching TRBD1 (6 bases). CDR3 length: 16 residues. V was trimmed by 4 bases and J by 4 bases, leaving 17 bases between them. The germline gives CDR1 SGHTA, CDR2 FQGNSA.

This clonotype has only a few counts. The chain carries TRBV6-1 and TRBJ2-1, with 12 bases identical to TRBD2. V was pared by 5 bases and J by 4 bases, with 6 bases of the junction left unmatched. CDR3 length: 16 residues. CDR1 is MNHNS, CDR2 SASEGT, per germline. CDR3 coding DNA: TGTGCCAGCAGTATTGTGACTAGCGGGGGATACAATGAGCAGTTCTTC. Amino acid sequence: CASSIVTSGGYNEQFF.